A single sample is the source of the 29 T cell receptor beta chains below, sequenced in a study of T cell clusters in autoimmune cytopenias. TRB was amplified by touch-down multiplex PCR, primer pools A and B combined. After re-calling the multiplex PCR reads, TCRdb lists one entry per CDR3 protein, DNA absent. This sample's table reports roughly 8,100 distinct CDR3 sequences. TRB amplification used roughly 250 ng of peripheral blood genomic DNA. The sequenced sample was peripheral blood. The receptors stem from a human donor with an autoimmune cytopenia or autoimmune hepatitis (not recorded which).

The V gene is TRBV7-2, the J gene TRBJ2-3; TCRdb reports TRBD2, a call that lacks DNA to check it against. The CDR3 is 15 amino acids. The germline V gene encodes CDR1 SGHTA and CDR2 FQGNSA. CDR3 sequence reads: CASSLEGLAGGTQYF.

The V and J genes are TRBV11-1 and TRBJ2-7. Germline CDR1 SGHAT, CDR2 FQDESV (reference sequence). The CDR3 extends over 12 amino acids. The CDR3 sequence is CASSFREYEQYF.

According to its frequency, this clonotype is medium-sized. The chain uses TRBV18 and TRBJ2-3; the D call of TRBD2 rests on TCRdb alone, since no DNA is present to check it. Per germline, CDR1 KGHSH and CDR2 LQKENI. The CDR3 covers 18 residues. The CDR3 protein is CASSPRGTTSGMGDTQYF. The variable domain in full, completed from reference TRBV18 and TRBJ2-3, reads NAGVMQNPRHLVRRRGQEARLRCSPMKGHSHVYWYRQLPEEGLKFMVYLQKENIIDESGMPKERFSAEFPKEGPSILRIQQVVRGDSAAYFCASSPRGTTSGMGDTQYFGPGTRLTVL.

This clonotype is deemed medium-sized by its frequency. CDR3 region: CASRGRGDPTSPEKLFF. V and J are TRBV27 and TRBJ1-4; TCRdb indicates TRBD1, and absent DNA this call remains unverified. Germline V gene sequence: CDR1 MNHEY, CDR2 SMNVEV (reference sequence). The CDR3 has 17 residues.

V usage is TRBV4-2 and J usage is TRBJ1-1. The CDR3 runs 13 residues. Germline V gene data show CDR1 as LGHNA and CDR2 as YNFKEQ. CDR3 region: CASSQDQTPQAFF.

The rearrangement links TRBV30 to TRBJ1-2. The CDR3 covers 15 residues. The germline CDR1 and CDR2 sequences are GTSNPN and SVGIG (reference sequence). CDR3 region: CAWSRGGPGDYGYTF. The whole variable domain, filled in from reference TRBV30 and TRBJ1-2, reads SQTIHQWPATLVQPVGSPLSLECTVEGTSNPNLYWYRQAAGRGLQLLFYSVGIGQISSEVPQNLSASRPQDRQFILSSKKLLLSDSGFYLCAWSRGGPGDYGYTFGSGTRLTVV.

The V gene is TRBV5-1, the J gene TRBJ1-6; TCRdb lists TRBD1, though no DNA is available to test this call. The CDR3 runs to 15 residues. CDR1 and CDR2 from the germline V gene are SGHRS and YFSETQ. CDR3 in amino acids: CASSLASGINSPLHF.

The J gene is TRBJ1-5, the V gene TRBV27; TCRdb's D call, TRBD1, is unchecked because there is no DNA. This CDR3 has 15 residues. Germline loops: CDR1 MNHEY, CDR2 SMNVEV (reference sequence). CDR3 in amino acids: CASSLEWTGNQPQHF.

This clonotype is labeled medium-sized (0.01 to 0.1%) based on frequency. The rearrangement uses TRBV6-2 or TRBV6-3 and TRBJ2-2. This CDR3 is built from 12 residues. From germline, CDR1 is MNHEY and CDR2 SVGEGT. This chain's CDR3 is CASIEGTGELFF.

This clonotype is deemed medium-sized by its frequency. The chain's CDR3 is CSVAEGLGAFF. V gene TRBV29-1 combines with J gene TRBJ1-1. The CDR3 is 11 residues long. Looked up from germline, CDR1 is SQVTM and CDR2 is ANQGSEA.

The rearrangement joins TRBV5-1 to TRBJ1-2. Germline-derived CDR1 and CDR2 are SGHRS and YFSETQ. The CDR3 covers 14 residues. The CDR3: CASSLGGTSRGYTF.

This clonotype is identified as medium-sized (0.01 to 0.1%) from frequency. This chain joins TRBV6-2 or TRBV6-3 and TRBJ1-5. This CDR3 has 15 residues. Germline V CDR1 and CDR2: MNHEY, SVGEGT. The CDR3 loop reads CASSYRRAGNQPQHF.

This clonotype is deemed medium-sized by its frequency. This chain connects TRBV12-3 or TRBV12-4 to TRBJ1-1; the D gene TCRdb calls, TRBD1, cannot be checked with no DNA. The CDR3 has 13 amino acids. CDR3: CASSDRGNTEAFF.

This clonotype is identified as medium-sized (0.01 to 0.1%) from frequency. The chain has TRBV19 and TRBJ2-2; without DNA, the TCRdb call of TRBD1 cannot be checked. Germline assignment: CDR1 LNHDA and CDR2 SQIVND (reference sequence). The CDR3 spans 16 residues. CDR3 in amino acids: CASSSGTVYKPGELFF.

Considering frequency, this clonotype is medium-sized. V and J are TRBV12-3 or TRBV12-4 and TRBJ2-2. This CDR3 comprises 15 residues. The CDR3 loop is CASSMYGSNTGELFF.

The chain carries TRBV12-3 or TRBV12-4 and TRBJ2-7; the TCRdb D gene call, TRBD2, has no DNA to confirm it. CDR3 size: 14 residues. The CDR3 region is CASSQSGGAYEQYF.

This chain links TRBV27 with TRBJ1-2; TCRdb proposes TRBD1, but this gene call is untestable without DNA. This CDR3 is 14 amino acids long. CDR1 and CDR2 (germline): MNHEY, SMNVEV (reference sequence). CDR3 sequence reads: CASSRDRRNYGHTF.

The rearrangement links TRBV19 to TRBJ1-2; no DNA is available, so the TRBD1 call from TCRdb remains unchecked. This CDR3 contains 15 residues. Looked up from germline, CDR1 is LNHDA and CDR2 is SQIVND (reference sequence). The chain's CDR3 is CASISGTGGNYGYTF.

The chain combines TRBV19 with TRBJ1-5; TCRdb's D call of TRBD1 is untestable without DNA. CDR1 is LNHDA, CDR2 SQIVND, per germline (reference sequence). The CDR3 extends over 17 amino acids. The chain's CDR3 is CASRQGTGAYSNQPQHF.

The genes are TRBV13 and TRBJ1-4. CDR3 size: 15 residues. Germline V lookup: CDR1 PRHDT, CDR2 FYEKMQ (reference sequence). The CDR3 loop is CASSWRDPTNEKLFF. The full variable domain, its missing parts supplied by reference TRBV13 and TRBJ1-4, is AAGVIQSPRHLIKEKRETATLKCYPIPRHDTVYWYQQGPGQDPQFLISFYEKMQSDKGSIPDRFSAQQFSDYHSELNMSSLELGDSALYFCASSWRDPTNEKLFFGSGTQLSVL.

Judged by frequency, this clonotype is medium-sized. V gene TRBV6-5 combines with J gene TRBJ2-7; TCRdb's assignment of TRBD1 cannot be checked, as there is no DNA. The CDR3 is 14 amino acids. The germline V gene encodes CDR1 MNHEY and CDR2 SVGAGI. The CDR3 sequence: CASSYYRQAYEQYF.

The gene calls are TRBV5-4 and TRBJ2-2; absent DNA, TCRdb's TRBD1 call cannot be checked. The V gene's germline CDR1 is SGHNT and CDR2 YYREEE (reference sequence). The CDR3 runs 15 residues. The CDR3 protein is CASSFGTGGAGELFF.

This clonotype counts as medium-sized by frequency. The CDR3 here is CASSPTLGDRGKLFF. The chain is built from TRBV18 and TRBJ1-4; TCRdb's D call of TRBD1 is untestable without DNA. The V gene's germline CDR1 is KGHSH and CDR2 LQKENI. This CDR3 region has 15 residues.

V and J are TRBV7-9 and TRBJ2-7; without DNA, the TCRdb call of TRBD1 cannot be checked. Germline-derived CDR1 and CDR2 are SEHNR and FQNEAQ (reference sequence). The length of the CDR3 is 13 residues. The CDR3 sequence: CASSLRGGDEQYF.

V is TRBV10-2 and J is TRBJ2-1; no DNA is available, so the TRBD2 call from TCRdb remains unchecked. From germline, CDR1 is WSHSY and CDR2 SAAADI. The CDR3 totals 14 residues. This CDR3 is CATSGPSGAYEQFF.

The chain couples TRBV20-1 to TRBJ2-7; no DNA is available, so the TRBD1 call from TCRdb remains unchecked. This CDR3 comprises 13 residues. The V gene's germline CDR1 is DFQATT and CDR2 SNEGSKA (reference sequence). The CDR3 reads CSAWDRGAYEQYF.

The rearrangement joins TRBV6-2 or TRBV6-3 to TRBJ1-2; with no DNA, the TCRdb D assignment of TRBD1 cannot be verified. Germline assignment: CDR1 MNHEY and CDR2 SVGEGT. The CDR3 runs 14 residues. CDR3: CASSYSPGAYGYTF.

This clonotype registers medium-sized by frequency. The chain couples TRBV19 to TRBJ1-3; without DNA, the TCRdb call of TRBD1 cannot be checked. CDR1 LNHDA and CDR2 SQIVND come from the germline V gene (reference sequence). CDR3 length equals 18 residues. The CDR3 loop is CASSPLDRGVLGRNTIYF.

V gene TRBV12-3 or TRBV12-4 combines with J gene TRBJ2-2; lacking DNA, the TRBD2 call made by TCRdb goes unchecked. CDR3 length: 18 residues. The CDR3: CASRSGLAPKFDTGELFF.